These T cell receptor beta chains were read from a single sample in a study of Ad26.COV2.S vaccination and SARS-CoV-2 variants. Sequencing used immunoSEQ multiplex PCR; TCRdb keeps in-frame clones, though not all of them. The sample includes 380,000 or so clones, 83% of them seen just once. Specimen: peripheral blood, collected in a trial of Ad26.COV2.S vaccine versus placebo. Receptors originate from a person between 18 and 65 years old who received the Ad26.COV2.S COVID-19 vaccine or a placebo. Each CDR3 is given with its conserved first and last residue. Fields, in order: clone size, CDR3 length, V gene, D gene, J gene, CDR3 DNA, CDR3 protein. The D gene is left open where the match is weak. The size entry is marked missing in some rows and otherwise reads once, few, many or a size class.

abundance: .
len: 15
v_gene: TRBV11-2
d_gene: .
j_gene: TRBJ2-1
CDR3nt: TGTGCCAGCAGCTTAAAACTGCCCCCCTACAATGAGCAGTTCTTC
CDR3aa: CASSLKLPPYNEQFF

abundance: .
len: 11
v_gene: TRBV12-3/TRBV12-4
d_gene: .
j_gene: TRBJ2-1
CDR3nt: .
CDR3aa: CASSFGTGSFF

abundance: .
len: 15
v_gene: TRBV4-2
d_gene: .
j_gene: TRBJ1-2
CDR3nt: TGTGCCAGCAGCCTCATGGGGGCGGCAGGCTATGGCTACACCTTC
CDR3aa: CASSLMGAAGYGYTF

abundance: .
len: 16
v_gene: TRBV24-1
d_gene: .
j_gene: TRBJ2-2
CDR3nt: TGTGCCACCAGTGATTTGCCAGGGGCGAACACCGGGGAGCTGTTTTTT
CDR3aa: CATSDLPGANTGELFF

abundance: .
len: 15
v_gene: TRBV5-1
d_gene: TRBD1
j_gene: TRBJ1-4
CDR3nt: TGCGCCAGCAGCCCGTCGACAGGGGGGAATGAAAAACTGTTTTTT
CDR3aa: CASSPSTGGNEKLFF

abundance: .
len: 17
v_gene: TRBV7-2
d_gene: .
j_gene: TRBJ1-4
CDR3nt: TGTGCCAGCAGTTCCGGGACACATATATTGCCTAATGAAAAACTGTTTTTT
CDR3aa: CASSSGTHILPNEKLFF

abundance: once
len: 13
v_gene: TRBV7-2
d_gene: .
j_gene: TRBJ2-7
CDR3nt: TGTGCCAGCAGCTATCGACAGGCCTACGAGCAGTACTTC
CDR3aa: CASSYRQAYEQYF

abundance: .
len: 13
v_gene: TRBV29-1
d_gene: .
j_gene: TRBJ2-5
CDR3nt: TGCACCGTTGACGGGGGTACTCAAGAGACCCAGTACTTC
CDR3aa: CTVDGGTQETQYF

abundance: .
len: 15
v_gene: TRBV5-1
d_gene: .
j_gene: TRBJ2-3
CDR3nt: TGCGCCAGCAGCTCCATAGGCGGGCTCACAGATACGCAGTATTTT
CDR3aa: CASSSIGGLTDTQYF

abundance: .
len: 10
v_gene: TRBV30
d_gene: .
j_gene: TRBJ2-5
CDR3nt: TGTGCCTGGGGGGGCGAGACCCAGTACTTC
CDR3aa: CAWGGETQYF

abundance: once
len: 17
v_gene: TRBV5-1
d_gene: TRBD2
j_gene: TRBJ2-3
CDR3nt: TGCGCCAGCAGCTTTACCCCCCCGGGACTAGCGGCAGATACGCAGTATTTT
CDR3aa: CASSFTPPGLAADTQYF

abundance: .
len: 18
v_gene: TRBV5-1
d_gene: TRBD1
j_gene: TRBJ1-6
CDR3nt: TGCGCCAGCAGCCATGAGGGACAGGGCTTAGCCTATAATTCACCCCTCCACTTT
CDR3aa: CASSHEGQGLAYNSPLHF

abundance: .
len: 12
v_gene: TRBV29-1
d_gene: .
j_gene: TRBJ2-2
CDR3nt: TGCAGCACTCGGGGAAACACCGGGGAGCTGTTTTTT
CDR3aa: CSTRGNTGELFF

abundance: .
len: 16
v_gene: TRBV19
d_gene: TRBD1
j_gene: TRBJ2-7
CDR3nt: TGTGCCAGTAGTACCAAACAGGGGCGCGTCCCTTACGAGCAGTACTTC
CDR3aa: CASSTKQGRVPYEQYF

abundance: .
len: 16
v_gene: TRBV3-1/TRBV3-2
d_gene: .
j_gene: TRBJ1-4
CDR3nt: TGTGCCAGCAGCCAATTTCCGTTCAGGAGTCATGAAAAACTGTTTTTT
CDR3aa: CASSQFPFRSHEKLFF

abundance: .
len: 14
v_gene: TRBV19
d_gene: TRBD1
j_gene: TRBJ1-6
CDR3nt: TGTGCCATAACCGGACAGGGGTCCTTTTCACCCCTCCACTTT
CDR3aa: CAITGQGSFSPLHF

abundance: .
len: 17
v_gene: TRBV21-1
d_gene: .
j_gene: TRBJ1-3
CDR3nt: TGTGCCAGCAGCCCCCAACGGGGTCTCTTCTCTGGAAACACCATATATTTT
CDR3aa: CASSPQRGLFSGNTIYF

abundance: .
len: 18
v_gene: TRBV4-3
d_gene: TRBD2
j_gene: TRBJ2-5
CDR3nt: TGCGCCAGCAGCCAAGAGCCCCCTAGGGCGGGGGGGCGCGAGACCCAGTACTTC
CDR3aa: CASSQEPPRAGGRETQYF

abundance: .
len: 15
v_gene: TRBV7-3
d_gene: TRBD2
j_gene: TRBJ2-7
CDR3nt: TGTGCCAGCAGCTCCGGACTAGCGGGGGGCTACGAGCAGTACTTC
CDR3aa: CASSSGLAGGYEQYF

abundance: once
len: 13
v_gene: TRBV6-2/TRBV6-3
d_gene: .
j_gene: TRBJ1-1
CDR3nt: TGTGCCAGCAGTTACTCGTTGGTGACTGAAGCTTTCTTT
CDR3aa: CASSYSLVTEAFF

abundance: .
len: 17
v_gene: TRBV9
d_gene: TRBD2
j_gene: TRBJ2-1
CDR3nt: TGTGCCAGCAGCGTGTTGGCCCTAGCGGAGGCCCCCGATGAGCAGTTCTTC
CDR3aa: CASSVLALAEAPDEQFF

abundance: .
len: 18
v_gene: TRBV4-2
d_gene: .
j_gene: TRBJ1-1
CDR3nt: TGTGCCAGCAGCCAAGATGGGCGGGGGTCGCGGGCCGGCACTGAAGCTTTCTTT
CDR3aa: CASSQDGRGSRAGTEAFF